This is a list of T cell receptor beta chains from one sample in a study of cytomegalovirus exposure and HLA in healthy donors. Profiled with immunoSEQ multiplex PCR; TCRdb holds only in-frame clones, not every one. The repertoire holds more than 140,000 clones, with around 79% as singletons. Specimen: PBMCs. All receptors derive from a male donor in good health and CMV-seronegative. Each CDR3 is given with its conserved first and last residue. The D gene is left open where the match is weak. Clone size is not always given. Where it is, it says once, few, many or a class for expanded clones.

TRBJ1-2 | NA | few | TRBV5-6 | CASSLLGAGYTF | TGTGCCAGCAGCTTGCTAGGGGCTGGCTACACCTTC
TRBJ2-3 | TRBD1 | NA | TRBV7-2 | CASSRYLNRGSDTQYF | TGTGCCAGCAGCCGATATTTAAACAGGGGGTCAGATACGCAGTATTTT
TRBJ2-7 | TRBD2 | NA | TRBV5-4 | CASRLAGGTYEQYF | TGTGCCAGCCGCCTAGCGGGGGGAACCTACGAGCAGTACTTC
TRBJ2-4 | NA | NA | TRBV5-1 | CASSLAGDIQYF | TGCGCCAGCAGCTTGGCCGGGGACATTCAGTACTTC
TRBJ1-3 | NA | few | TRBV11-2 | CASSLVVGLSGNTIYF | TGTGCCAGCAGCTTAGTGGTGGGACTCTCTGGAAACACCATATATTTT
TRBJ2-2 | TRBD1 | NA | TRBV5-8 | CASSAPGQGNTGELFF | TGTGCCAGCAGCGCCCCGGGACAGGGGAACACCGGGGAGCTGTTTTTT
TRBJ1-1 | NA | NA | TRBV5-4 | CASSLAASGNTEAFF | TGTGCCAGCAGCTTGGCTGCGTCGGGGAACACTGAAGCTTTCTTT
TRBJ2-2 | NA | NA | TRBV7-2 | CASSSSSGQNTGELFF | TGTGCCAGCAGCTCGTCCTCGGGACAGAACACCGGGGAGCTGTTTTTT
TRBJ1-1 | TRBD1 | NA | TRBV5-1 | CASSSEGTGGRSLAFF | TGCGCCAGCAGCTCGGAGGGGACAGGGGGCAGATCTTTGGCTTTCTTT
TRBJ2-3 | TRBD2 | NA | TRBV7-9 | CASRPSGSVTDTQYF | TGTGCCAGCAGACCAAGCGGGAGTGTCACAGATACGCAGTATTTT
TRBJ2-3 | TRBD2 | NA | TRBV7-9 | CASSRTSGSTDTQYF | TGTGCCAGCAGCCGGACTAGCGGGAGCACAGATACGCAGTATTTT
TRBJ2-1 | NA | NA | TRBV6-5 | CASCPTGYNEQFF | TGTGCCAGCTGCCCTACAGGCTACAATGAGCAGTTCTTC
TRBJ2-7 | TRBD1 | NA | TRBV7-3 | CASSEDRASYEQYF | TGTGCCAGCAGTGAAGACAGGGCTTCCTACGAGCAGTACTTC
TRBJ2-6 | TRBD2 | NA | TRBV4-3 | CASSSLAGPSGANVLTF | TGCGCCAGCAGCTCCCTAGCGGGTCCCTCTGGGGCCAACGTCCTGACTTTC
TRBJ1-5 | NA | NA | TRBV5-1 | CASSLGDRESNQPQHF | TGCGCCAGCAGCTTGGGCGATCGAGAAAGCAATCAGCCCCAGCATTTT
TRBJ2-1 | TRBD1 | NA | TRBV5-4 | CASSDRDRGRRLDEQFF | TGTGCCAGCAGCGACCGGGACAGGGGGCGCCGGCTCGATGAGCAGTTCTTC
TRBJ1-5 | NA | once | TRBV27 | CASSFRGGVGANQPQHF | TGTGCCAGCAGTTTTCGGGGAGGGGTGGGGGCAAATCAGCCCCAGCATTTT
TRBJ2-2 | TRBD2 | once | TRBV11-2 | CASSVTSLAFGELFF | TGTGCCAGCAGCGTAACGTCACTAGCGTTCGGGGAGCTGTTTTTT
TRBJ2-1 | TRBD2 | NA | TRBV16 | CASSQSSASGSEQFF | TGTGCCAGCAGCCAATCTTCGGCTAGCGGTAGTGAGCAGTTCTTC
TRBJ2-7 | NA | NA | TRBV7-2 | CASSLTYEQYF | TGTGCCAGCAGCCTTACCTACGAGCAGTACTTC
TRBJ2-7 | TRBD1 | NA | TRBV27 | CASSPQPGQGPHEQYF | TGTGCCAGCAGTCCGCAACCGGGACAGGGGCCCCACGAGCAGTACTTC
TRBJ2-1 | TRBD2 | NA | TRBV4-3 | CASSPDSGRYNEQFF | TGCGCCAGCAGCCCCGATAGCGGGAGATACAATGAGCAGTTCTTC
TRBJ1-4 | TRBD1 | NA | TRBV7-9 | CASSADREANEKLFF | TGTGCCAGCAGCGCAGACAGGGAGGCTAATGAAAAACTGTTTTTT
TRBJ2-5 | TRBD1 | few | TRBV7-8 | CANGPRTGATQYF | TGTGCCAACGGACCCAGGACAGGGGCGACCCAGTACTTC
TRBJ1-3 | TRBD1 | NA | TRBV19 | CASRDRGKGAGNTIYF | TGTGCCAGTAGGGACAGGGGAAAAGGCGCTGGAAACACCATATATTTT
TRBJ2-3 | NA | once | TRBV2 | CASGQGWRDTQYF | TGTGCCAGCGGCCAGGGTTGGCGGGATACGCAGTATTTT
TRBJ2-2 | NA | NA | TRBV7-7 | CASSRTANTGELFF | TGTGCCAGCAGCCGTACAGCAAACACCGGGGAGCTGTTTTTT
TRBJ2-7 | TRBD2 | NA | TRBV19 | CASIGTSGEGSYEQYF | TGTGCCAGTATCGGGACTAGCGGGGAGGGTTCCTACGAGCAGTACTTC
TRBJ1-2 | TRBD1 | NA | TRBV7-9 | CASSPTEGGQDGYTF | TGTGCCAGCAGCCCGACAGAAGGGGGCCAGGATGGCTACACCTTC
TRBJ1-5 | NA | NA | TRBV27 | CASLPGSFSNQPQHF | TGTGCCAGCTTACCTGGCAGTTTTAGCAATCAGCCCCAGCATTTT
TRBJ2-3 | TRBD2 | NA | TRBV5-4 | CASSARTSGLLNTQYF | TGTGCCAGCAGCGCTCGGACTAGCGGGCTATTAAATACGCAGTATTTT
TRBJ2-1 | NA | NA | TRBV6-6 | CASTYEGSSYNEQFF | TGTGCCAGCACCTATGAAGGGAGCTCCTACAATGAGCAGTTCTTC
TRBJ2-1 | NA | NA | TRBV29-1 | CSVGPNEQFF | TGCAGCGTTGGTCCGAATGAGCAGTTCTTC
TRBJ2-1 | TRBD2 | few | TRBV25-1 | CASHNSGRSNEQFF | TGTGCCAGCCACAATAGCGGGAGATCTAATGAGCAGTTCTTC
TRBJ1-1 | NA | NA | TRBV5-1 | CASSPGHTMNTEAFF | TGCGCCAGCAGCCCTGGACATACGATGAACACTGAAGCTTTCTTT
TRBJ1-1 | NA | NA | TRBV6-5 | CASSYTDRRTEAFF | TGTGCCAGCAGTTACACGGACAGACGCACTGAAGCTTTCTTT
TRBJ2-5 | NA | NA | TRBV27 | CASSPRERETQYF | TGTGCCAGCAGTCCAAGGGAGCGGGAGACCCAGTACTTC
TRBJ2-1 | NA | NA | TRBV23-1 | CASSQSPQVQFF | TGCGCCAGCAGTCAATCACCCCAGGTGCAGTTCTTC
TRBJ1-1 | TRBD1 | NA | TRBV5-1 | CASSSDSTGANTEAFF | TGCGCCAGCAGCTCCGACTCGACAGGGGCGAACACTGAAGCTTTCTTT
TRBJ2-5 | TRBD2 | NA | TRBV6-1 | CASSEWTYERGEETQYF | TGTGCCAGCAGTGAATGGACTTATGAGCGGGGGGAAGAGACCCAGTACTTC
TRBJ1-1 | NA | few | TRBV6-4 | CASRQRENTEAFF | TGTGCCAGCAGGCAACGGGAGAACACTGAAGCTTTCTTT
TRBJ2-3 | TRBD2 | NA | TRBV15 | CATSRNPPSGEGSDTQYF | TGTGCCACCAGCAGAAACCCCCCCAGCGGGGAGGGCTCAGATACGCAGTATTTT
TRBJ2-1 | TRBD2 | NA | TRBV27 | CASQLAGRYNEQFF | TGTGCCAGCCAACTAGCGGGCCGTTACAATGAGCAGTTCTTC
TRBJ1-5 | NA | NA | TRBV7-6 | CASSLQGGQPQHF | TGTGCCAGCAGCTTACAGGGTGGTCAGCCCCAGCATTTT
TRBJ2-1 | TRBD2 | NA | TRBV6-5 | CASSYLGGSFF | TGTGCCAGCAGTTACCTGGGCGGGAGTTTCTTC
TRBJ1-5 | NA | NA | TRBV19 | CASSIAVGDQPQHF | TGTGCCAGTAGTATAGCCGTCGGGGATCAGCCCCAGCATTTT
TRBJ2-1 | TRBD2 | NA | TRBV12-5 | CASGSPTSGPYNEQFF | TGTGCTAGTGGTTCACCGACTAGCGGGCCGTACAATGAGCAGTTCTTC
TRBJ2-3 | TRBD1 | once | TRBV2 | CARRTGGDTQYF | TGTGCCCGCCGGACAGGGGGAGATACGCAGTATTTT
TRBJ2-1 | NA | NA | TRBV10-3 | CAHQGGEGYNEQFF | TGTGCCCATCAAGGAGGGGAAGGGTACAATGAGCAGTTCTTC
TRBJ2-7 | NA | NA | TRBV27 | CASSNSGHIYEQYF | TGTGCCAGCAGTAATAGCGGACACATCTACGAGCAGTACTTC
TRBJ1-5 | NA | NA | TRBV28 | CASSLWGLNQPQHF | TGTGCCAGCAGTTTATGGGGGCTCAATCAGCCCCAGCATTTT
TRBJ2-7 | TRBD1 | NA | TRBV7-8 | CASSFSTGGISYEQYF | TGTGCCAGCAGCTTTTCGACAGGGGGGATTTCCTACGAGCAGTACTTC
TRBJ2-1 | TRBD1 | NA | TRBV9 | CASSPGTGMSYNEQFF | TGTGCCAGCAGCCCGGGGACAGGGATGTCCTACAATGAGCAGTTCTTC
TRBJ1-2 | NA | NA | TRBV5-4 | CASSFGGDGGVYGYTF | TGTGCCAGCAGCTTCGGAGGAGACGGAGGGGTCTATGGCTACACCTTC
TRBJ1-2 | TRBD1 | NA | TRBV7-9 | CSSSLDRGRQGYGYTF | TGTTCCAGCAGCCTCGACAGGGGGCGACAGGGATATGGCTACACCTTC
TRBJ1-2 | NA | NA | TRBV5-1 | CASSFSGHKNYGYTF | TGCGCCAGCAGCTTCTCGGGACACAAGAACTATGGCTACACCTTC
TRBJ2-1 | TRBD2 | NA | TRBV6-4 | CASSDGTSGDLNEQFF | TGTGCCAGCAGTGATGGGACTAGCGGGGACCTTAATGAGCAGTTCTTC
TRBJ2-2 | TRBD1 | NA | TRBV18 | CASSPPRGQHGELFF | TGTGCCAGCTCACCACCGAGGGGGCAGCACGGGGAGCTGTTTTTT
TRBJ1-4 | TRBD1 | NA | TRBV14 | CASSWTGAAKLFF | TGTGCCAGCAGCTGGACAGGGGCTGCAAAACTGTTTTTT